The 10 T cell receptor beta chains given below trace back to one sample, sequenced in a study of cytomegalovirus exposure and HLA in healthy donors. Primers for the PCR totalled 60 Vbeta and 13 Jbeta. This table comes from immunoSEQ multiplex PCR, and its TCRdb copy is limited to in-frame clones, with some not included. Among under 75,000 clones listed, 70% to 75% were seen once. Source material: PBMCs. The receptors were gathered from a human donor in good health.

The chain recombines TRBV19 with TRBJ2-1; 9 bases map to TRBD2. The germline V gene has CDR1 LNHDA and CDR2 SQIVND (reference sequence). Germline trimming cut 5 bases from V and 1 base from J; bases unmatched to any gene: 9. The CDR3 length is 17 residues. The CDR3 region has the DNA TGTGCCAGTAGTGGAGGACTAGCGAGATCTTCCTACAATGAGCAGTTCTTC. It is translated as CASSGGLARSSYNEQFF.

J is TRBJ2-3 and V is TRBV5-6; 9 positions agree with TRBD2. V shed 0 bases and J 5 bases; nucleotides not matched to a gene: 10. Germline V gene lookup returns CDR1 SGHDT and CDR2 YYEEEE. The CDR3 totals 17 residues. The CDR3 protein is CASSLDPAGGLRDTQYF. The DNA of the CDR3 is TGTGCCAGCAGCTTGGATCCAGCGGGAGGTCTTAGAGATACGCAGTATTTT.

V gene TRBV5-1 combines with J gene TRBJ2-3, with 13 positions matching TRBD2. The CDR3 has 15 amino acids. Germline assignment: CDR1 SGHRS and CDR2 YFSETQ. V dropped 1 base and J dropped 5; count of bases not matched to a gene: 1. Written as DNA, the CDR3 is TGCGCCAGCAGCTTGACTAGCGGGAGGGAAGATACGCAGTATTTT. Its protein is CASSLTSGREDTQYF.

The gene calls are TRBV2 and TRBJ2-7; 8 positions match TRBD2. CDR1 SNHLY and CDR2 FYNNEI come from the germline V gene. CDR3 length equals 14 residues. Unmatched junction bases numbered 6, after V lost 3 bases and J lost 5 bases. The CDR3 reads CASSESSGSHEQYF. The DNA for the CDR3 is TGTGCCAGCAGTGAGAGCAGCGGGAGCCACGAGCAGTACTTC.

For the CDR3, the DNA is TGTGCCAGCAGTGAAGTACTAGACGCCGGGGAGCTGTTTTTT. It yields the protein CASSEVLDAGELFF. The chain employs TRBV6-1 and TRBJ2-2, with D possibly matching TRBD2 (5 bases). V was clipped by 1 base and J by 6 bases, with 9 bases between them. The germline gives CDR1 MNHNS, CDR2 SASEGT. CDR3 length equals 14 residues.

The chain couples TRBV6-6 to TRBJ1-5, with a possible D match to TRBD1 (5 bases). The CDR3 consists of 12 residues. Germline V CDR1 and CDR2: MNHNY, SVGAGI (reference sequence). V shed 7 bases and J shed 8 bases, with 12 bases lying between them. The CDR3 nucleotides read TGTGCCAGCACTGGGCAGGGAAAGCCCCAGCATTTT. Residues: CASTGQGKPQHF.

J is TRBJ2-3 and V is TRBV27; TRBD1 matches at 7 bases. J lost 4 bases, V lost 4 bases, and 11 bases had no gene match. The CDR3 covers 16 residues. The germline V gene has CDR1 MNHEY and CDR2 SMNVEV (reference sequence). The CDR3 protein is CASSSSGTALSDTQYF. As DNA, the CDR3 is TGTGCCAGCAGTTCTTCCGGGACAGCCCTCTCAGATACGCAGTATTTT.

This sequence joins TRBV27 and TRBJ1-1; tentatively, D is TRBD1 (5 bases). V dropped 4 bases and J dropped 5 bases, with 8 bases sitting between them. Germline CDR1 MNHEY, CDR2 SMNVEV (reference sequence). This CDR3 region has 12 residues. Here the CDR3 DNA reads TGTGCCAGCAGTTGGGGGGGGACTGAAGCTTTCTTT. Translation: CASSWGGTEAFF.

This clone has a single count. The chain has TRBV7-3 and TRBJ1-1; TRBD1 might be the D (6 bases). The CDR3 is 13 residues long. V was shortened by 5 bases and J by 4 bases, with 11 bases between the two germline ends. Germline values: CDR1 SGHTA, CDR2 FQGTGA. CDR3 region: CASSLQGSTEAFF. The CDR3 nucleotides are TGTGCCAGCAGCCTACAGGGAAGCACTGAAGCTTTCTTT.

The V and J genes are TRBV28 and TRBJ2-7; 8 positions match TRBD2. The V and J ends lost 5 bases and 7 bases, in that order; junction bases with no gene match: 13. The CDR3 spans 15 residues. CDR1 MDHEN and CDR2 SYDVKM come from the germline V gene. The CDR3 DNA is TGTGCCAGCAGTGTATCCAGCGGGAGTCAAAGGGAGCAGTACTTC. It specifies CASSVSSGSQREQYF.